These T cell receptor beta chains were read from a single sample in a study of T cell responses to AZD1222 COVID-19 vaccine. Repertoires were generated with immunoSEQ multiplex PCR, while TCRdb's copy carries only in-frame clones and drops some. The sample lists 150,000 or so clones, 80% to 95% occurring once. The sample consisted of peripheral blood, taken on day 0 of AZD1222 vaccination. These receptors originate from an adult in good health. Each CDR3 is given with its conserved first and last residue. D genes are given only for firm matches. Where a row states a size, it is once, few, many or the class of an expanded clone; other rows omit it.

j_call v_call cdr3_length d_call clone_size cdr3_nt cdr3_aa
TRBJ2-7 TRBV14 14 NA NA TGTGCCAGCAGCCACGGGTTTTCGCCGGACGAGCAGTACTTC CASSHGFSPDEQYF
TRBJ2-1 TRBV29-1 14 NA NA TGCAGCGTTGACCAGGCGGGTCTCCTTACGGGGCAGTTCTTC CSVDQAGLLTGQFF
TRBJ2-3 TRBV6-5 13 NA NA TGTGCCAGCAGTTCAGGTGGCACAGATACGCAGTATTTT CASSSGGTDTQYF
TRBJ2-7 TRBV28 16 TRBD2 once TGTGCCAGCAGTTTATATAGCGGGAGTGTCAAGGACGAGCAGTACTTC CASSLYSGSVKDEQYF
TRBJ2-2 TRBV14 15 TRBD1 NA TGTGCCAGCAGCCGACTGACAGGGGAAAGCGGGGAGCTGTTTTTT CASSRLTGESGELFF
TRBJ1-5 TRBV28 16 NA NA TGTGCCAGCAGGTCCCCGGGGGGGCAGGGCAATCAGCCCCAGCATTTT CASRSPGGQGNQPQHF
TRBJ1-2 TRBV3-1/TRBV3-2 14 NA NA TGTGCCAGCAGCCAAGAGGAGGCCAACTATGGCTACACCTTC CASSQEEANYGYTF
TRBJ2-3 TRBV25-1 13 TRBD2 NA TGTGCCAGCATCCCTAGCGGTACAGATACGCAGTATTTT CASIPSGTDTQYF
TRBJ2-5 TRBV27 18 TRBD2 NA TGTGCCAGCAGTTCCCAGACTAGCGGGAGGGCCTCGAGGGAGACCCAGTACTTC CASSSQTSGRASRETQYF
TRBJ1-4 TRBV5-1 13 NA NA TGCGCCAGCAGCAACAGTGGGGCTGAAAAACTGTTTTTT CASSNSGAEKLFF
TRBJ2-7 TRBV28 14 NA NA TGTGCCAGCAATAGCAGGGGTCAACTGGGGGAGCAGTACTTC CASNSRGQLGEQYF
TRBJ1-2 TRBV27 15 NA NA TGTGCCAGCCTCCCGGGGCTGAGGTCGGTACATGGCTACACCTTC CASLPGLRSVHGYTF
TRBJ1-5 TRBV24-1 14 NA NA TGTGCCACCAGTGACCTGAGGGGCAATCAGCCCCAGCATTTT CATSDLRGNQPQHF
TRBJ2-7 TRBV18 15 TRBD1 few TGTGCCAGCTCACCTGGGACAGGGGAGGTCTACGAGCAGTACTTC CASSPGTGEVYEQYF
TRBJ1-4 TRBV5-1 14 NA NA TGCGCCAGCAGCCTACTTTCAACTAATGAAAAACTGTTTTTT CASSLLSTNEKLFF
TRBJ1-6 TRBV9 16 NA NA TGTGCCAGCAGCGTAGCTTCGGGGGGAGCAAATTCACCCCTCCACTTT CASSVASGGANSPLHF
TRBJ2-2 TRBV28 16 TRBD2 NA TGTGCCAGCAGTTTAGGGACTAGCGGGAGAACCGGGGAGCTGTTTTTT CASSLGTSGRTGELFF
TRBJ2-1 TRBV19 16 TRBD2 NA TGTGCCAGTAGGGGACTAGCGGGGGACACCTACAATGAGCAGTTCTTC CASRGLAGDTYNEQFF
TRBJ2-7 TRBV6-5 15 NA NA TGTGCCAGCATTAAACGAAGGGACAAGCCCTACGAGCAGTACTTC CASIKRRDKPYEQYF
TRBJ2-7 TRBV18 14 NA NA TGTGCCAGCTCACCGCGCAGTCCTTCCTACGAGCAGTACTTC CASSPRSPSYEQYF